This T cell receptor (beta chain) originates from a study of CD4+ T cells in melanoma. Sequencing used immunoSEQ multiplex PCR; TCRdb keeps in-frame clones, though not all of them. The top ten clones hold 3.3% of a sample with some 110,000 clones, roughly 90% of them seen once. CDR1 SGHTA and CDR2 FQGNSA come from the germline V gene. After removal of 4 bases from V and 5 bases from J, the junction contained 2 bases not matched to a gene. CDR3 length: 13 residues. The source is a human donor with melanoma. This sequence joins TRBV7-2 and TRBJ1-1; TRBD1 matches at 9 bases. Sequenced: peripheral blood. Here the CDR3 reads CASSWDRETEAFF. The CDR3 region has the DNA TGTGCCAGCAGCTGGGACAGGGAGACTGAAGCTTTCTTT. The variable domain in full, with the rest retrieved from reference TRBV7-2 and TRBJ1-1, is GAGVSQSPSNKVTEKGKDVELRCDPISGHTALYWYRQSLGQGLEFLIYFQGNSAPDKSGLPSDRFSAERTGGSVSTLTIQRTQQEDSAVYLCASSWDRETEAFFGQGTRLTVV.